A single sample is the source of the 32 T cell receptor beta chains below, sequenced in a study of blood T cells in healthy people across ages. Using a J-beta primer mix together with a sample-barcoded 5' primer, a second PCR was run for roughly 6 to 12 cycles. A single record per CDR3 protein comes from TCRdb applying MiXCR to the 5' RACE reads. The sample shows approximately 800,000 distinct CDR3 sequences, 58% of them seen only once. Input material: blood. The receptors were sampled from a man in his thirties or forties in good health.

This sequence joins TRBV7-2 and TRBJ1-1, with D unclear. The germline V gene encodes CDR1 SGHTA and CDR2 FQGNSA. Trimming took off 5 bases at V and 1 base at J, with 14 bases between the two ends. The CDR3 is 15 amino acids. CDR3 sequence: CASSPHQPGNTEAFF. DNA of the CDR3: TGTGCCAGCAGCCCCCATCAGCCCGGGAACACTGAAGCTTTCTTT.

This chain joins TRBV4-1 and TRBJ1-2; D call uncertain. The CDR3 is 14 residues long. The V end lost 3 bases, the J end lost 5 bases, and 13 bases lay between the germline ends. CDR1 and CDR2 (germline): MGHRA, YSYEKL. The CDR3 protein is CASSHEDGQYGYTF. The CDR3 DNA sequence: TGCGCCAGCAGCCATGAAGATGGGCAGTATGGCTACACCTTC.

This clonotype was seen a few times. The rearrangement uses TRBV25-1 and TRBJ1-5, with 8 bases fitting TRBD1. This CDR3 has 16 residues. Germline trimming cut 3 bases from V and 6 bases from J; bases unmatched to any gene: 10. Germline V gene sequence: CDR1 MGHDK, CDR2 SYGVNS. CDR3 in amino acids: CASSESTDRGIQPQHF. The CDR3 bases are TGTGCCAGCAGTGAGTCCACCGACAGGGGAATTCAGCCCCAGCATTTT.

The chain couples TRBV20-1 to TRBJ1-2; 7 nucleotides line up with TRBD1. The CDR3 loop spans 13 amino acids. The germline CDR1 and CDR2 sequences are DFQATT and SNEGSKA (reference sequence). V was clipped by 5 bases and J by 4 bases; unmatched bases: 7. CDR3 DNA sequence: TGCAGTGCTCCGGACCGGGACAGCTATGGCTACACCTTC. Protein sequence: CSAPDRDSYGYTF.

In its sample, this clonotype was seen many times. V gene TRBV12-5 combines with J gene TRBJ2-2; possibly TRBD1 for D (6 bases). V was shortened by 5 bases and J by 5 bases, with 21 bases between the two germline ends. There are 17 residues in the CDR3. The germline V gene encodes CDR1 LGHNT and CDR2 FRNRAP. The DNA of the CDR3 is TGTGCTAGTGGTGTATATGGGGGCCTGGGGGTGACCGGGGAGCTGTTTTTT. This translates into CASGVYGGLGVTGELFF. The complete variable domain, with remaining parts taken from reference TRBV12-5 and TRBJ2-2, reads DARVTQTPRHKVTEMGQEVTMRCQPILGHNTVFWYRQTMMQGLELLAYFRNRAPLDDSGMPKDRFSAEMPDATLATLKIQPSEPRDSAVYFCASGVYGGLGVTGELFFGEGSRLTVL.

The V and J genes are TRBV7-9 and TRBJ1-4; D gene uncertain. Germline loops: CDR1 SEHNR, CDR2 FQNEAQ (reference sequence). V was shortened by 1 base and J by 4 bases, with 7 bases between the two germline ends. The CDR3 consists of 14 residues. As DNA, the CDR3 is TGTGCCAGCAGCTTAGGAGCCTTTAATGAAAAACTGTTTTTT. Translation gives CASSLGAFNEKLFF.

By frequency in the sample, this clonotype is medium-sized (0.01 to 0.1%). The chain employs TRBV6-1 and TRBJ2-4; TRBD2 aligns across 7 bases. The CDR3 covers 15 residues. Germline CDR1 reads MNHNS; CDR2 reads SASEGT. The V and J ends lost 3 bases and 7 bases, in that order; junction bases with no gene match: 9. CDR3 nucleotides: TGTGCCAGCAGTGAGCTAGCGGAGGGGTGGAACATTCAGTACTTC. Protein sequence: CASSELAEGWNIQYF.

The chain links TRBV29-1 to TRBJ1-2; D might be TRBD1 (6 bases). CDR1 is SQVTM, CDR2 ANQGSEA, per germline. The CDR3 loop spans 12 amino acids. Trimming left V 1 base short and J 5 bases short, with 8 bases between. CDR3 in amino acids: CSVEGDTYGYTF. DNA for the CDR3: TGCAGCGTTGAAGGGGACACGTATGGCTACACCTTC.

This clonotype was detected once. This chain links TRBV28 with TRBJ2-1, with 8 bases matching TRBD2. Germline trimming cut 7 bases from V and 4 bases from J; bases unmatched to any gene: 6. The CDR3 extends over 14 amino acids. Germline CDR1 MDHEN, CDR2 SYDVKM. This CDR3 is CASKGLAYYNEQFF. For the CDR3, the DNA is TGTGCCAGCAAAGGACTAGCATATTACAATGAGCAGTTCTTC. The full variable domain, with the rest looked up from reference TRBV28 and TRBJ2-1, is DVKVTQSSRYLVKRTGEKVFLECVQDMDHENMFWYRQDPGLGLRLIYFSYDVKMKEKGDIPEGYSVSREKKERFSLILESASTNQTSMYLCASKGLAYYNEQFFGPGTRLTVL.

The rearrangement links TRBV19 to TRBJ1-1, with D uncertain. Germline loops: CDR1 LNHDA, CDR2 SQIVND (reference sequence). The V and J ends lost 6 bases and 8 bases respectively, with 7 bases between them. The CDR3 sequence is 10 residues long. The CDR3 DNA is TGTGCCAGTAGGGGGAGGGAAGCTTTCTTT. This translates into CASRGREAFF.

This clonotype has a handful of counts. The chain joins TRBV7-2 to TRBJ2-3; weak D call: TRBD2 (6 bases). Trimming took 6 bases from V and 6 from J, leaving 10 bases between them. The germline V gene has CDR1 SGHTA and CDR2 FQGNSA. The CDR3 has 12 residues. CDR3 amino acids: CASRSSADTQYF. The DNA of the CDR3 is TGTGCCAGCAGGTCTAGCGCCGATACGCAGTATTTT.

The chain has TRBV6-2 or TRBV6-3 and TRBJ2-7; TRBD2 might be the D (6 bases). Trimming took 7 bases from V and 3 from J, leaving 16 bases between them. Looked up from germline, CDR1 is MNHEY and CDR2 is SVGEGT. This CDR3 comprises 14 residues. Here the CDR3 DNA reads TGTGCCAGCAAAGAGAAGGGACTTATCTACGAGCAGTACTTC. This encodes CASKEKGLIYEQYF.

As DNA, the CDR3 is TGTGCCAGCACTAAGAGCTCCTACAATGAGCAGTTCTTC. It specifies CASTKSSYNEQFF. The chain combines TRBV12-3 or TRBV12-4 with TRBJ2-1; unclear D gene. This CDR3 is 13 amino acids long. V lost 7 bases to trimming and J lost 0 bases, with 7 bases between them.

This clonotype was picked up a small number of times. The chain couples TRBV15 to TRBJ2-7, with D unclear. CDR1 is LNHNV, CDR2 YYDKDF, per germline (reference sequence). The CDR3 sequence is 18 residues long. V was shortened by 3 bases and J by 0 bases, with 21 bases between the two germline ends. CDR3 DNA: TGTGCCACCAGCAGTCGGTCCGGGTCTTGGGATAGCTCCTACGAGCAGTACTTC. This codes for CATSSRSGSWDSSYEQYF.

Worth noting for this clonotype: The junction differs from germline at one of its ends, possibly a read error. The chain has TRBV12-3 or TRBV12-4 and TRBJ1-2; 9 nucleotides agree with TRBD1. CDR3 length equals 14 residues. CDR3 in DNA: TGTGCCGGCAGTAGAGGGACAGGGTTCTATGGCTACACCTTC. Its protein product is CAGSRGTGFYGYTF.

This clonotype came up a few times. This chain joins TRBV3-1 and TRBJ2-5; D possibly corresponds to TRBD1 (6 bases). The J call may not be correct, given that the DNA end is closer to TRBJ2-7. The CDR3 runs to 15 residues. Germline V gene data show CDR1 as LGHDT and CDR2 as YNNKEL (reference sequence). DNA for the CDR3: TGTGCCAGCAGCCAAGCCGTGGGGACACCGTACGAGCAGTACTTC. Translating gives CASSQAVGTPYEQYF.

CDR3 loop: CSASLSSYGYTF. The CDR3 nucleotides are TGCAGTGCTAGTCTCAGCTCCTATGGCTACACCTTC. The gene calls are TRBV20-1 and TRBJ1-2; unclear D gene. V was clipped by 3 bases and J by 4 bases, with 9 bases between them. The CDR3 runs to 12 residues. Looked up from germline, CDR1 is DFQATT and CDR2 is SNEGSKA (reference sequence).

The chain combines TRBV10-3 with TRBJ1-5; D is unresolved. Germline CDR1 is ENHRY and CDR2 is SYGVKD. The V end lost 3 bases, the J end lost 4 bases, and 7 bases lay between the germline ends. The CDR3 is made up of 13 amino acids. For the CDR3, the DNA is TGTGCCATCAGTGACCGATTAAATCAGCCCCAGCATTTT. Its translation: CAISDRLNQPQHF.

Turning to this clonotype: A much larger clone differs by one base, so this may be a read error. The chain has TRBV20-1 and TRBJ2-5; D remains unclear. Germline loops: CDR1 DFQATT, CDR2 SNEGSKA (reference sequence). This CDR3 spans 12 amino acids. CDR3 DNA sequence: TGCAGGGCAAATGGTCTGGATGAGACCCAGTACTTC. This encodes CRANGLDETQYF.

The V gene is TRBV20-1, the J gene TRBJ2-7, with D possibly matching TRBD2 (6 bases). CDR1 and CDR2 (germline): DFQATT, SNEGSKA (reference sequence). V was trimmed by 0 bases and J by 5 bases, leaving 14 bases between them. This CDR3 contains 14 residues. As DNA, the CDR3 is TGCAGTGCTAGAGATTCGGGGCGGGGCGACGAGCAGTACTTC. Translating gives CSARDSGRGDEQYF.

This chain joins TRBV3-1 and TRBJ2-7, with D tentatively TRBD2 (5 bases). The DNA end is a closer match to TRBJ2-5, so the J assignment may be wrong. Germline V gene data show CDR1 as LGHDT and CDR2 as YNNKEL (reference sequence). The CDR3 covers 15 residues. CDR3 amino acids: CASSQDTLAGETQYF. Here the CDR3 DNA reads TGTGCCAGCAGCCAAGATACCCTAGCTGGGGAGACCCAGTACTTC.

This chain joins TRBV29-1 and TRBJ2-5; TRBD2 aligns across 11 bases. V was clipped by 5 bases and J by 11 bases; unmatched bases: 10. The CDR3 contains 13 residues. Germline lookup yields CDR1 SQVTM and CDR2 ANQGSEA. The CDR3 protein is CSVWGLAVGEQYF. The DNA for the CDR3 is TGCAGCGTTTGGGGACTAGCGGTGGGTGAGCAGTACTTC.

This clonotype was seen a handful of times. The V gene is TRBV27, the J gene TRBJ2-7; 11 nucleotides match TRBD2. The germline CDR1 and CDR2 sequences are MNHEY and SMNVEV (reference sequence). V shed 1 base and J 4 bases; nucleotides not matched to a gene: 3. The CDR3 totals 15 residues. CDR3 DNA sequence: TGTGCCAGCAGTTTATATCCTAGCGGGAGGTACGAGCAGTACTTC. It yields the protein CASSLYPSGRYEQYF.

The chain employs TRBV28 and TRBJ2-1; TRBD2 might be the D (5 bases). Trimming took 2 bases from V and 3 from J, leaving 11 bases between them. In germline, CDR1 is MDHEN, CDR2 SYDVKM. This CDR3 spans 15 amino acids. The CDR3 sequence is CASSLIASLYNEQFF. The CDR3 DNA reads as TGTGCCAGCAGTTTAATAGCGAGCCTCTACAATGAGCAGTTCTTC.

The rearrangement joins TRBV12-3 or TRBV12-4 to TRBJ2-3, with D hard to call. The CDR3 consists of 14 residues. V lost 6 bases, J lost 1 base, and 11 bases lay in between. The CDR3 sequence is CASRPLTGTDTQYF. In DNA form, the CDR3 reads TGTGCCAGCAGGCCCCTGACTGGCACAGATACGCAGTATTTT.

This clonotype was seen a handful of times. The genes are TRBV12-3 or TRBV12-4 and TRBJ2-1, with D maybe TRBD1 (6 bases). The CDR3 sequence is 16 residues long. Trimming pared 5 bases from V and 0 bases from J, leaving 14 bases between. The CDR3 DNA reads TGTGCCAGCAGTACCAGGGGATGGGGCTCCTACAATGAGCAGTTCTTC. This translates into CASSTRGWGSYNEQFF.

The rearrangement uses TRBV20-1 and TRBJ2-1; D gene unclear. Trimming left V 6 bases short and J 1 base short, with 13 bases between. Germline values: CDR1 DFQATT, CDR2 SNEGSKA (reference sequence). The length of the CDR3 is 14 residues. CDR3 nucleotides: TGCAGTGCACCGCTCGGGCGTTCCTACAATGAGCAGTTCTTC. Encoded protein: CSAPLGRSYNEQFF.

In this sample, this clonotype turned up a few times. The V call is TRBV29-1, the J call TRBJ2-1; D perhaps matches TRBD2 (5 bases). The CDR3 consists of 14 residues. Trimming pared 6 bases from V and 1 base from J, leaving 13 bases between. Per germline, CDR1 SQVTM and CDR2 ANQGSEA. Here the CDR3 reads CSVPRRASYNEQFF. The CDR3 region has the DNA TGCAGCGTCCCCCGGCGGGCGTCCTACAATGAGCAGTTCTTC.

V and J are TRBV7-2 and TRBJ2-7; D not resolved. The germline V and J ends were trimmed by 5 bases and 3 bases, with 8 bases remaining between them. CDR1 is SGHTA and CDR2 is FQGNSA in the germline V gene. This CDR3 is 12 amino acids long. The CDR3 DNA sequence: TGTGCCAGCAGCCGGTATGGCTACGAGCAGTACTTC. Translation gives CASSRYGYEQYF.

The chain joins TRBV9 to TRBJ2-7, with 9 bases identical to TRBD2. Germline V lookup: CDR1 SGDLS, CDR2 YYNGEE. J lost 1 base, V lost 4 bases, and 9 bases had no gene match. The CDR3 sequence is 16 residues long. CDR3 residues: CASSRAERGASYEQYF. In DNA, the CDR3 is TGTGCCAGCAGCAGAGCGGAGCGGGGGGCTTCCTACGAGCAGTACTTC.

This clonotype was counted between two and nine times. Written as DNA, the CDR3 is TGTGCCAGCAGCAACCCGGGGCACAAGGGTGGCTACACCTTC. Translation gives CASSNPGHKGGYTF. This chain links TRBV11-2 with TRBJ1-2, with D perhaps matching TRBD1 (5 bases). Germline CDR1 and CDR2: SGHAT and FQNNGV. The V and J ends lost 5 bases and 7 bases respectively, with 17 bases between them. The CDR3 contains 14 residues.

The rearrangement joins TRBV3-1 to TRBJ1-2; 9 bases are a match to TRBD1. J gave up 6 bases and V 0 bases, and 8 bases lay outside the gene matches. Germline V gene sequence: CDR1 LGHDT, CDR2 YNNKEL (reference sequence). CDR3 length equals 16 residues. CDR3 DNA: TGTGCCAGCAGCCAAGAATTCGCTACAGGGGGCAATGGCTACACCTTC. Protein: CASSQEFATGGNGYTF.